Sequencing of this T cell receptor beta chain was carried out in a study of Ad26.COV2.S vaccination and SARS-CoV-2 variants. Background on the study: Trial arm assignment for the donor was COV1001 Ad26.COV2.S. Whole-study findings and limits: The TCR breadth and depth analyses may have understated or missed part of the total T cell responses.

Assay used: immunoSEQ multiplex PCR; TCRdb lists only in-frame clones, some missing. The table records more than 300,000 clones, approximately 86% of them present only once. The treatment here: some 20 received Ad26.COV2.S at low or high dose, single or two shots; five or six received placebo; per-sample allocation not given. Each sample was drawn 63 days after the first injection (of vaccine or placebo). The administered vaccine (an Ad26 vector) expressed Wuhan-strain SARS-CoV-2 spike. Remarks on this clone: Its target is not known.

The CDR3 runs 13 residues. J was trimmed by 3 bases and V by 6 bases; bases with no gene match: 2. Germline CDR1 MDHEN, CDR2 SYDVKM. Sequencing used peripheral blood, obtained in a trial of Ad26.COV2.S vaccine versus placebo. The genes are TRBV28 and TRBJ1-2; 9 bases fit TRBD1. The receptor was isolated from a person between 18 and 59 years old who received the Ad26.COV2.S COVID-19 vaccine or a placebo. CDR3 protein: CASRTGGDYGYTF. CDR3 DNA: TGTGCCAGCAGGACAGGGGGGGACTATGGCTACACCTTC.